The next 31 T cell receptor beta chains were all read from a single sample in a study of cytomegalovirus exposure and HLA in healthy donors. The PCR used 60 Vbeta and 13 Jbeta primers. Clones were read by immunoSEQ multiplex PCR, and TCRdb kept only the in-frame ones, dropping some. The sample includes 50,000 or so clones, about 69% of them seen just once. Material: PBMCs. The receptor set was obtained from a man in his forties in good health and CMV-seropositive.

This clone was observed a single time. V and J are TRBV27 and TRBJ1-4; 8 bases match TRBD1. J lost 3 bases, V lost 6 bases, and 6 bases had no gene match. This CDR3 comprises 15 residues. Germline V gene sequence: CDR1 MNHEY, CDR2 SMNVEV (reference sequence). The CDR3 loop is CASRLYRGSNEKLFF. The CDR3 DNA reads as TGTGCCAGCAGGCTCTACAGGGGGTCTAATGAAAAACTGTTTTTT.

The chain combines TRBV29-1 with TRBJ2-4, with D possibly TRBD1 on 6 matching bases. The germline V gene has CDR1 SQVTM and CDR2 ANQGSEA. CDR3 length equals 15 residues. Trimming removed 1 base at V and 7 bases at J, with 17 bases between. The CDR3 DNA reads TGCAGCGTTGAAGCGGACAGACCCAAAGACAACATTCAGTACTTC. Its protein product is CSVEADRPKDNIQYF.

The J gene is TRBJ2-2, the V gene TRBV5-1; D might be TRBD1 (6 bases). The germline V gene encodes CDR1 SGHRS and CDR2 YFSETQ. The CDR3 is 15 residues long. V was clipped by 4 bases and J by 5 bases, with 15 bases between them. This CDR3 reads CASSPMRGLTGELFF. The CDR3 DNA is TGCGCCAGCAGCCCGATGAGGGGGTTGACCGGGGAGCTGTTTTTT. The variable domain in full, with the rest retrieved from reference TRBV5-1 and TRBJ2-2, is KAGVTQTPRYLIKTRGQQVTLSCSPISGHRSVSWYQQTPGQGLQFLFEYFSETQRNKGNFPGRFSGRQFSNSRSEMNVSTLELGDSALYLCASSPMRGLTGELFFGEGSRLTVL.

This rearrangement joins TRBV11-3 to TRBJ2-1, with TRBD1 matching over 8 bases. CDR3 length: 17 amino acids. The germline CDR1 and CDR2 sequences are SGHNT and YENEEA. V shed 5 bases, J shed 9 bases, and the junction held 18 bases outside the gene matches. The CDR3, as DNA: TGTGCCAGCAGCCCCCGACAGGGGAGAGGGGAGGATCTTGAGCAGTTCTTC. It specifies CASSPRQGRGEDLEQFF.

J is TRBJ2-5 and V is TRBV29-1, with 8 bases aligning to TRBD2. V gave up 3 bases and J gave up 5 bases; unmatched junction bases: 2. Germline lookup yields CDR1 SQVTM and CDR2 ANQGSEA. The CDR3 totals 12 residues. The CDR3 protein is CSVDLAGETQYF. Written as DNA, the CDR3 is TGCAGCGTTGACCTAGCGGGTGAGACCCAGTACTTC. The entire variable domain, with the rest obtained from reference TRBV29-1 and TRBJ2-5, is as follows: SAVISQKPSRDICQRGTSLTIQCQVDSQVTMMFWYRQQPGQSLTLIATANQGSEATYESGFVIDKFPISRPNLTFSTLTVSNMSPEDSSIYLCSVDLAGETQYFGPGTRLLVL.

The V call is TRBV7-3, the J call TRBJ1-1; TRBD1 matches 7 bases. CDR1 and CDR2 (germline): SGHTA, FQGTGA. Trimming removed 5 bases from V and 3 bases from J; junction bases left unmatched: 6. CDR3 length: 14 amino acids. The CDR3 nucleotides read TGTGCCAGCAGCCCTACAGGGGAGGACACTGAAGCTTTCTTT. Its protein product is CASSPTGEDTEAFF. Complete variable domain (other parts from reference TRBV7-3 and TRBJ1-1): GAGVSQTPSNKVTEKGKYVELRCDPISGHTALYWYRQSLGQGPEFLIYFQGTGAADDSGLPNDRFFAVRPEGSVSTLKIQRTERGDSAVYLCASSPTGEDTEAFFGQGTRLTVV.

Here the CDR3 reads CSTRGGQGSGYTF. In nucleotides, the CDR3 is TGCAGCACACGGGGGGGACAGGGTTCTGGCTACACCTTC. The V and J genes are TRBV29-1 and TRBJ1-2; TRBD1 aligns across 9 bases. Germline CDR1 reads SQVTM; CDR2 reads ANQGSEA. The CDR3 consists of 13 residues. The J segment lost 7 bases and the V segment lost 8 bases, leaving 11 bases of the junction unmatched.

The chain combines TRBV4-1 with TRBJ1-2; 10 nucleotides agree with TRBD1. The J segment lost 7 bases and the V segment lost 1 base, leaving 9 bases of the junction unmatched. CDR3 size: 16 residues. Germline CDR1 reads MGHRA; CDR2 reads YSYEKL. In nucleotides, the CDR3 is TGCGCCAGCAGCCAAGGGGAGGGACAGGGGATTATTGGCTACACCTTC. Encoded protein: CASSQGEGQGIIGYTF.

This chain uses TRBV4-1 with TRBJ1-6, with a possible D match to TRBD1 (6 bases). Per germline, CDR1 MGHRA and CDR2 YSYEKL. The CDR3 has 20 amino acids. Trimming left V 3 bases short and J 0 bases short, with 21 bases between. CDR3: CASSHLRVRTDSSYNSPLHF. The CDR3 region has the DNA TGCGCCAGCAGCCATCTCAGGGTCCGGACAGATAGCTCCTATAATTCACCCCTCCACTTT.

Only a few counts were recorded for this clone. V usage is TRBV6-5 and J usage is TRBJ2-7; TRBD2 matches at 15 bases. Unmatched junction bases numbered 7, after V lost 6 bases and J lost 7 bases. This CDR3 has 15 residues. CDR1 is MNHEY and CDR2 is SVGAGI in the germline V gene. The CDR3 loop is CASRPGTSGRREQYF. The CDR3 DNA follows: TGTGCCAGCAGGCCAGGGACTAGCGGGAGGAGAGAGCAGTACTTC.

This clone turned up a few times. V gene TRBV5-1 combines with J gene TRBJ2-6, with 9 bases aligning to TRBD2. The length of the CDR3 is 19 residues. Germline V gene sequence: CDR1 SGHRS, CDR2 YFSETQ. Germline trimming cut 3 bases from V and 0 bases from J; bases unmatched to any gene: 10. CDR3 loop: CASSSGTSPRYSGANVLTF. The CDR3 nucleotides are TGCGCCAGCAGCTCGGGGACTAGCCCCCGTTACTCTGGGGCCAACGTCCTGACTTTC.

This chain connects TRBV5-1 to TRBJ2-1; 9 nucleotides agree with TRBD2. The ends lost 6 bases at V and 5 bases at J; junction bases unmatched: 12. The CDR3 runs 16 residues. Germline-derived CDR1 and CDR2 are SGHRS and YFSETQ. CDR3 DNA sequence: TGCGCCAGCAACCCCACCGGGCGGGGGGGTCACAATGAGCAGTTCTTC. Encoded protein: CASNPTGRGGHNEQFF.

The rearrangement links TRBV28 to TRBJ1-6; 8 bases agree with TRBD1. This CDR3 spans 15 amino acids. The J segment lost 6 bases and the V segment lost 4 bases, leaving 5 bases of the junction unmatched. From germline, CDR1 is MDHEN and CDR2 SYDVKM. The CDR3 DNA follows: TGTGCCAGCAGTTCCGGACAGGGCGGTAATTCACCCCTCCACTTT. It codes for CASSSGQGGNSPLHF.

This clone has just one count. The chain carries TRBV7-3 and TRBJ1-2; 8 bases fit TRBD1. The V gene's germline CDR1 is SGHTA and CDR2 FQGTGA. V shed 2 bases, J shed 8 bases, and the junction held 4 bases outside the gene matches. This CDR3 contains 13 residues. The CDR3 here is CASSLDRGEGYTF. The CDR3 bases are TGTGCCAGCAGCTTAGACAGGGGTGAAGGCTACACCTTC. The full variable domain, completed using reference TRBV7-3 and TRBJ1-2, is GAGVSQTPSNKVTEKGKYVELRCDPISGHTALYWYRQSLGQGPEFLIYFQGTGAADDSGLPNDRFFAVRPEGSVSTLKIQRTERGDSAVYLCASSLDRGEGYTFGSGTRLTVV.

The chain employs TRBV18 and TRBJ1-1, with a weak D call TRBD1 (6 bases). Germline V gives CDR1 KGHSH, CDR2 LQKENI. V was shortened by 3 bases and J by 1 base, with 12 bases between the two germline ends. CDR3 length: 15 residues. This CDR3 reads CASSPGQIRNTEAFF. Here the CDR3 DNA reads TGTGCCAGCTCACCGGGACAAATAAGGAACACTGAAGCTTTCTTT.

Points on this clone: Other nucleotide sequences in the sample specify the same CDR3. The V call is TRBV29-1, the J call TRBJ1-4; possibly TRBD1 for D (6 bases). The CDR3 is 13 amino acids. Germline V gene sequence: CDR1 SQVTM, CDR2 ANQGSEA. Trimming cost V 3 bases and J 5 bases, with 10 bases left between them. The CDR3 DNA is TGCAGCGTTGAGGGGCAGGGGAATGAAAAACTGTTTTTT. Its translation is CSVEGQGNEKLFF.

J is TRBJ1-1 and V is TRBV12-2. TRBV12-2 is described as a pseudogene. The CDR3 has 13 residues. The CDR3: CASRFEGWTEAFF. CDR3 nucleotides: TGTGCAAGTCGCTTCGAGGGTTGGACTGAAGCTTTCTTT.

Only a few counts were recorded for this clone. The chain recombines TRBV7-2 with TRBJ2-7; 9 nucleotides line up with TRBD1. CDR3 length: 14 amino acids. With V trimmed by 4 bases and J by 6 bases, 7 bases remained unmatched. In germline, CDR1 is SGHTA, CDR2 FQGNSA. Here the CDR3 reads CASSYLTGGREQYF. DNA of the CDR3: TGTGCCAGCAGCTATTTAACAGGGGGCCGCGAGCAGTACTTC.

The chain links TRBV4-1 to TRBJ2-3; TRBD2 aligns across 8 bases. Per the germline V gene, CDR1 is MGHRA and CDR2 is YSYEKL. J lost 4 bases, V lost 5 bases, and 8 bases had no gene match. There are 15 residues in the CDR3. The CDR3 DNA reads TGCGCCAGCAGCTCTGACGGGGGGGCCCCAGATACGCAGTATTTT. Amino acids: CASSSDGGAPDTQYF.

This CDR3 reads CASNSGDSRETQYF. The CDR3 nucleotides are TGTGCCAGCAACTCAGGGGACAGTAGAGAGACCCAGTACTTC. The chain employs TRBV5-6 and TRBJ2-5; TRBD1 aligns across 7 bases. Germline loops: CDR1 SGHDT, CDR2 YYEEEE. The V segment lost 6 bases and the J segment 4 bases; nucleotides outside the gene matches: 9. This CDR3 contains 14 residues.

The sample holds a few counts of this clone. The gene calls are TRBV9 and TRBJ1-1; possible D gene TRBD1, 5 bases. V lost 3 bases to trimming and J lost 0 bases, with 15 bases between them. Germline-derived CDR1 and CDR2 are SGDLS and YYNGEE. CDR3 length: 16 amino acids. The CDR3 coding sequence is TGTGCCAGCAGCGCCGCCGGGGGGAGAATGAACACTGAAGCTTTCTTT. Amino acid sequence: CASSAAGGRMNTEAFF.

The chain carries TRBV18 and TRBJ2-7; 7 nucleotides agree with TRBD1. The trim removed 1 base at V and 3 bases at J, leaving 6 bases unmatched. The germline V gene has CDR1 KGHSH and CDR2 LQKENI. CDR3 length equals 15 residues. DNA for the CDR3: TGTGCCAGCTCACCACAGGGCGGACAGGACTACGAGCAGTACTTC. Its translation is CASSPQGGQDYEQYF.

The CDR3 here is CAWSTKSGQPQHF. The CDR3 DNA sequence: TGTGCCTGGAGCACCAAATCAGGCCAGCCCCAGCATTTT. The chain is built from TRBV30 and TRBJ1-5, with unresolved D. CDR1 is GTSNPN, CDR2 SVGIG, per germline (reference sequence). V was shortened by 3 bases and J by 7 bases, with 13 bases between the two germline ends. The CDR3 contains 13 residues.

This chain links TRBV29-1 with TRBJ1-2; 7 nucleotides agree with TRBD1. The CDR3 is made up of 11 amino acids. With 6 bases clipped from V and 6 bases from J, the junction kept 4 bases outside the gene matches. The germline CDR1 and CDR2 sequences are SQVTM and ANQGSEA. The CDR3 protein is CSVEGADGYTF. The CDR3 bases are TGCAGCGTCGAGGGGGCGGATGGCTACACCTTC.

The rearrangement links TRBV11-3 to TRBJ2-7, with D perhaps TRBD2 (6 bases). Germline CDR1 and CDR2: SGHNT and YENEEA. The ends were cut back, 5 bases at V and 6 bases at J, with 17 bases in the middle. The length of the CDR3 is 14 residues. CDR3 sequence reads: CASSPGRAGLEQYF. The CDR3 DNA follows: TGTGCCAGCAGCCCCGGGCGCGCGGGGCTCGAGCAGTACTTC.

V is TRBV28 and J is TRBJ1-2; the match to TRBD1 covers 8 bases. V lost 7 bases and J lost 6; bases outside the gene matches: 7. Looked up from germline, CDR1 is MDHEN and CDR2 is SYDVKM. The CDR3 spans 13 residues. The CDR3 sequence: CASTLDRGNGYTF. The CDR3, as DNA: TGTGCCAGCACTCTTGACAGGGGAAATGGCTACACCTTC.

V gene TRBV7-6 combines with J gene TRBJ1-1; tentatively, D is TRBD1 (5 bases). V lost 6 bases, J lost 6 bases, and 20 bases lay in between. Germline lookup yields CDR1 SGHVS and CDR2 FNYEAQ. The CDR3 spans 15 residues. The DNA of the CDR3 is TGTGCCAGCAGTTCCCAGGGATCGCCAGCGTCTGAAGCTTTCTTT. Translation: CASSSQGSPASEAFF. Variable domain in full (rest from reference TRBV7-6 and TRBJ1-1): GAGVSQSPRYKVTKRGQDVALRCDPISGHVSLYWYRQALGQGPEFLTYFNYEAQQDKSGLPNDRFSAERPEGSISTLTIQRTEQRDSAMYRCASSSQGSPASEAFFGQGTRLTVV.

This clone was observed a handful of times. The gene calls are TRBV7-2 and TRBJ2-7, with a weak D call TRBD2 (5 bases). V was shortened by 5 bases and J by 0 bases, with 14 bases between the two germline ends. This CDR3 region has 15 residues. The germline V gene encodes CDR1 SGHTA and CDR2 FQGNSA. CDR3 residues: CASSPGPAASYEQYF. In DNA form, the CDR3 reads TGTGCCAGCAGCCCTGGTCCAGCGGCCTCCTACGAGCAGTACTTC.

This chain joins TRBV7-3 and TRBJ2-5, with 8 bases aligning to TRBD2. Losses at the gene ends were 5 bases for V and 4 bases for J; bases not matched to a gene: 12. CDR1 and CDR2 (germline): SGHTA, FQGTGA. CDR3 size: 16 residues. CDR3 nucleotide sequence: TGTGCCAGCAGCCGCGATAGGGCGGGGGGCCGAGAGACCCAGTACTTC. This encodes CASSRDRAGGRETQYF.

The chain employs TRBV5-5 and TRBJ1-3; TRBD1 might be the D (6 bases). The CDR3 has 14 residues. Trimming removed 6 bases from V and 0 bases from J, with 10 bases in between. Germline lookup yields CDR1 SGHKS and CDR2 YYEKEE (reference sequence). CDR3 DNA: TGTGCCAGCAACGGACAGCCCTCTGGAAACACCATATATTTT. It yields the protein CASNGQPSGNTIYF.

In its sample, this clone was seen once. V gene TRBV2 combines with J gene TRBJ2-7; D uncertain. Germline lookup yields CDR1 SNHLY and CDR2 FYNNEI. CDR3 length equals 14 residues. The ends were cut back, 8 bases at V and 2 bases at J, with 16 bases in the middle. The CDR3 bases are TGTGCCAGCCAGCGAACCGTACAAACCTACGAGCAGTACTTC. Residues: CASQRTVQTYEQYF.